Shown below are 22 T cell receptor beta chains from a single sample sequenced in a study of glioma-infiltrating T cells after dendritic cell vaccination listed by TCRdb under 2016. Library generation was performed with the immunoSEQ multiplex PCR assay. The source is immuneACCESS, and TCRdb retained only in-frame sequences with V and J called. Part of the clones is not carried over; for the studies checked, unresolved V genes explain less than half of this, and the remainder is unexplained. The sample table lists around 97,000 clones, approximately 80% of them with a count of one. About 12% of the sample is taken by the ten largest. Source: blood, taken before dendritic cell vaccination. The receptors here all came from a human donor with glioblastoma.

The chain links TRBV12-5 to TRBJ2-7; TRBD2 might be the D (5 bases). V shed 6 bases and J shed 0 bases, with 15 bases lying between them. The CDR3 length is 15 residues. Germline-derived CDR1 and CDR2 are LGHNT and FRNRAP. The CDR3 DNA is TGTGCTAGTGGAACCACCGGACTTAGCTCCTACGAGCAGTACTTC. This gives the protein CASGTTGLSSYEQYF. The variable domain in full, with the rest retrieved from reference TRBV12-5 and TRBJ2-7, is DARVTQTPRHKVTEMGQEVTMRCQPILGHNTVFWYRQTMMQGLELLAYFRNRAPLDDSGMPKDRFSAEMPDATLATLKIQPSEPRDSAVYFCASGTTGLSSYEQYFGPGTRLTVT.

V usage is TRBV6-1 and J usage is TRBJ1-2, with 11 bases lining up with TRBD1. The CDR3 loop spans 15 amino acids. The germline gives CDR1 MNHNS, CDR2 SASEGT. The CDR3 sequence is CAGRDRGEANYGYTF. As DNA, the CDR3 is TGTGCTGGAAGGGACAGGGGGGAAGCTAACTATGGCTACACCTTC.

V and J are TRBV9 and TRBJ2-1; TRBD1 agrees at 8 bases. The CDR3 spans 14 residues. Per the germline V gene, CDR1 is SGDLS and CDR2 is YYNGEE. V was pared by 4 bases and J by 7 bases, with 7 bases of the junction left unmatched. CDR3 in amino acids: CASSRRQGQNEQFF. The CDR3 DNA sequence: TGTGCCAGCAGCAGACGACAGGGGCAGAATGAGCAGTTCTTC.

This chain uses TRBV29-1 with TRBJ1-6; 8 nucleotides line up with TRBD1. Looked up from germline, CDR1 is SQVTM and CDR2 is ANQGSEA. The CDR3 is 13 residues long. V trimming: 6 bases; J trimming: 7 bases; junction bases outside the gene matches: 5. This chain's CDR3 is CSVRDRKNSPLHF. The DNA of the CDR3 is TGCAGCGTCCGGGACAGGAAAAATTCACCCCTCCACTTT.

The rearrangement joins TRBV30 to TRBJ1-5; TRBD1 is a possible D gene (6 bases). Deletions cut 5 bases from V and 4 bases from J, with 15 bases between. This CDR3 contains 14 residues. Germline assignment: CDR1 GTSNPN and CDR2 SVGIG (reference sequence). The CDR3 DNA is TGTGCCTGGTCCCCCGGGACAACTAATCAGCCCCAGCATTTT. Protein: CAWSPGTTNQPQHF.

The rearrangement joins TRBV7-3 to TRBJ2-1, with D possibly TRBD2 on 5 matching bases. The CDR3 is 13 amino acids. Germline lookup yields CDR1 SGHTA and CDR2 FQGTGA. V dropped 2 bases and J dropped 10 bases, with 12 bases sitting between them. CDR3 DNA sequence: TGTGCCAGCAGCTTATCCCGGTCGGGAGAGCAGTTCTTC. It yields the protein CASSLSRSGEQFF.

V usage is TRBV5-1 and J usage is TRBJ2-7, with D possibly being TRBD1 (6 bases). V lost 3 bases to trimming and J lost 0 bases, with 19 bases between them. Germline V gene sequence: CDR1 SGHRS, CDR2 YFSETQ. The CDR3 runs 17 residues. In DNA, the CDR3 is TGCGCCAGCAGCTGGGACACCGGGGCACTTATCTCCTACGAGCAGTACTTC. Translation gives CASSWDTGALISYEQYF.

Concerning this clone itself: Other DNA sequences in this specimen translate into the identical CDR3. The chain couples TRBV18 to TRBJ2-3, with TRBD1 matching over 8 bases. V dropped 3 bases and J dropped 1; count of bases not matched to a gene: 6. From germline, CDR1 is KGHSH and CDR2 LQKENI. This CDR3 contains 16 residues. The CDR3 loop is CASSPPNRGGTDTQYF. The DNA for the CDR3 is TGTGCCAGCTCACCCCCGAACAGGGGGGGCACAGATACGCAGTATTTT.

The chain uses TRBV7-6 and TRBJ1-4; TRBD1 aligns across 8 bases. The CDR3 has 15 amino acids. The V and J ends lost 5 bases and 3 bases, in that order; junction bases with no gene match: 5. Looked up from germline, CDR1 is SGHVS and CDR2 is FNYEAQ. CDR3 in DNA: TGTGCCAGCAGCCAGGGGGCAGGGGCTAATGAAAAACTGTTTTTT. Translation gives CASSQGAGANEKLFF.

This chain uses TRBV6-1 with TRBJ1-5; D is undetermined. From germline, CDR1 is MNHNS and CDR2 SASEGT. The CDR3 totals 13 residues. V lost 2 bases and J lost 2, with 4 bases in between. The CDR3 DNA follows: TGTGCCAGCAGTGAAAGAGGCAATCAGCCCCAGCATTTT. This translates into CASSERGNQPQHF.

In regard to this clone: At one end the junction does not follow the germline gene, possibly because of a read error. The DNA for the CDR3 is TGTGCCAGCCGCTTTCCGGGGGAGGGCACCGGGGAGCTGTTTTTT. Amino acids: CASRFPGEGTGELFF. The chain recombines TRBV11-3 with TRBJ2-2; TRBD2 matches at 7 bases. Germline-derived CDR1 and CDR2 are SGHNT and YENEEA. The CDR3 loop spans 15 amino acids.

The chain links TRBV27 to TRBJ2-3, with TRBD1 identical over 10 bases. Looked up from germline, CDR1 is MNHEY and CDR2 is SMNVEV (reference sequence). The CDR3 is made up of 15 amino acids. The trim removed 5 bases at V and 5 bases at J, leaving 7 bases unmatched. The CDR3 sequence is CASSPSTGGLDTQYF. The CDR3 region has the DNA TGTGCCAGCAGTCCGTCGACAGGGGGCCTAGATACGCAGTATTTT.

This sequence joins TRBV29-1 and TRBJ2-2; 9 bases match TRBD1. Unmatched junction bases numbered 0, after V lost 4 bases and J lost 3 bases. CDR1 is SQVTM and CDR2 is ANQGSEA in the germline V gene. The CDR3 sequence is 13 residues long. CDR3 in amino acids: CSVGTGDTGELFF. The CDR3 DNA reads as TGCAGCGTTGGGACAGGGGACACCGGGGAGCTGTTTTTT.

The chain employs TRBV5-1 and TRBJ1-2, with a tentative D call TRBD1 (5 bases). The length of the CDR3 is 16 residues. The germline V and J ends were trimmed by 5 bases and 0 bases, with 17 bases remaining between them. Per germline, CDR1 SGHRS and CDR2 YFSETQ. The CDR3 region is CASRDGGDIANYGYTF. The CDR3 DNA reads as TGCGCCAGCAGGGATGGAGGGGATATAGCTAACTATGGCTACACCTTC.

The chain links TRBV19 to TRBJ1-1, with a tentative D call TRBD1 (5 bases). This CDR3 is 17 amino acids long. The germline CDR1 and CDR2 sequences are LNHDA and SQIVND (reference sequence). V lost 3 bases and J lost 0, with 17 bases in between. The CDR3 here is CASSIPGLLLVNTEAFF. The CDR3 bases are TGTGCCAGTAGTATCCCAGGGCTTTTGTTGGTGAACACTGAAGCTTTCTTT.

V and J are TRBV6-5 and TRBJ2-3, with a possible D match to TRBD2 (6 bases). Trimming cost V 2 bases and J 0 bases, with 9 bases left between them. Germline V gene data show CDR1 as MNHEY and CDR2 as SVGAGI. CDR3 length: 15 amino acids. The CDR3 sequence: CASSYGGVSTDTQYF. The CDR3 nucleotides are TGTGCCAGCAGTTACGGCGGGGTGAGCACAGATACGCAGTATTTT.

This clone has more than one count but fewer than ten. The V and J genes are TRBV10-1 and TRBJ1-1; TRBD1 aligns across 9 bases. There are 13 residues in the CDR3. Looked up from germline, CDR1 is WNHNN and CDR2 is SYGVQD (reference sequence). The V and J ends lost 6 bases and 5 bases, in that order; junction bases with no gene match: 4. The CDR3 region has the DNA TGCGCCAGCAGCGGACAGGGGAGGACTGAAGCTTTCTTT. It yields the protein CASSGQGRTEAFF.

This clone was observed a handful of times. This chain's CDR3 is CASSEALRVETQYF. In nucleotides, the CDR3 is TGTGCCAGCAGTGAAGCGCTTCGGGTAGAGACCCAGTACTTC. V usage is TRBV2 and J usage is TRBJ2-5; the D is unclear. The CDR3 runs to 14 residues. The V gene's germline CDR1 is SNHLY and CDR2 FYNNEI. Trimming shortened V by 0 bases and J by 4 bases, and 9 bases separated the two germline ends.

The gene calls are TRBV10-2 and TRBJ2-7, with TRBD1 as a possible D gene (6 bases). Germline V lookup: CDR1 WSHSY, CDR2 SAAADI. The CDR3 sequence is 13 residues long. V dropped 6 bases and J dropped 5 bases, with 14 bases sitting between them. This CDR3 reads CASSGQSDDEQYF. The CDR3, as DNA: TGCGCCAGCAGCGGACAGTCTGACGACGAGCAGTACTTC.

The chain joins TRBV7-9 to TRBJ2-1; 8 nucleotides line up with TRBD1. Germline assignment: CDR1 SEHNR and CDR2 FQNEAQ (reference sequence). The CDR3 contains 15 residues. V lost 6 bases to trimming and J lost 0 bases; unmatched junction nucleotides: 4. CDR3 DNA sequence: TGTGCCAGCAGATCACAGGGGGACTCCTACAATGAGCAGTTCTTC. Amino acids: CASRSQGDSYNEQFF.

This clone has only one observation. V and J are TRBV6-5 and TRBJ2-1, with D unclear. This CDR3 has 12 amino acids. Germline CDR1 and CDR2: MNHEY and SVGAGI. V was pared by 6 bases and J by 6 bases, with 9 bases between. CDR3 residues: CASRRPGNEQFF. The CDR3 DNA is TGTGCCAGCAGACGTCCCGGCAATGAGCAGTTCTTC.

This clone appeared once. The genes are TRBV5-1 and TRBJ1-5; TRBD1 might be the D (5 bases). The length of the CDR3 is 18 residues. CDR1 SGHRS and CDR2 YFSETQ come from the germline V gene. Trimming removed 0 bases at V and 0 bases at J, with 16 bases between. The DNA of the CDR3 is TGCGCCAGCAGCTTGGCATGGACAACTATTTATAGCAATCAGCCCCAGCATTTT. Translated: CASSLAWTTIYSNQPQHF.